These 26 T cell receptor beta chains were sequenced from one sample in a study of blood T cell repertoires in COVID-19. Clones were sequenced by immunoSEQ multiplex PCR, and TCRdb holds only the in-frame ones, with some missing. The repertoire holds 130,000 to 150,000 clones, with roughly 79% as singletons. The source material was peripheral blood. The receptors stem from a human donor with acute or convalescent COVID-19. The donor label of this sample is uncertain.

V and J are TRBV11-2 and TRBJ2-5, with D possibly being TRBD2 (7 bases). The CDR3 is 15 residues long. Deletions cut 5 bases from V and 5 bases from J, with 18 bases between. Germline values: CDR1 SGHAT, CDR2 FQNNGV. CDR3 DNA sequence: TGTGCCAGCAGCCAAGAGGGGGGGCGGGCTGAGACCCAGTACTTC. Its protein is CASSQEGGRAETQYF.

CDR3 sequence: CATSIGPGNQPQHF. The CDR3 bases are TGTGCCACCAGCATTGGGCCGGGCAATCAGCCCCAGCATTTT. The chain uses TRBV15 and TRBJ1-5; D remains unclear. This CDR3 is built from 14 residues. Germline CDR1 and CDR2: LNHNV and YYDKDF (reference sequence). V gave up 4 bases and J gave up 2 bases, with 9 bases separating them.

CDR3 DNA: TGTGCCAGCAGTGAAGCTCTCCAGCCGCAGGGGGGTGGCTACACCTTC. Protein: CASSEALQPQGGGYTF. This chain uses TRBV6-1 with TRBJ1-2, with TRBD1 matching over 7 bases. The CDR3 spans 16 residues. V lost 0 bases, J lost 7 bases, and 11 bases stayed unmatched. The V gene's germline CDR1 is MNHNS and CDR2 SASEGT.

The gene calls are TRBV10-2 and TRBJ1-2; D not resolved. This CDR3 spans 15 amino acids. Trimming removed 2 bases from V and 5 bases from J, with 15 bases in between. Germline V gene sequence: CDR1 WSHSY, CDR2 SAAADI. The CDR3: CASSEGERVRYGYTF. The CDR3, as DNA: TGCGCCAGCAGTGAGGGTGAGAGGGTACGGTATGGCTACACCTTC.

This clone appeared a few times. This sequence joins TRBV12-5 and TRBJ2-1, with TRBD2 matching 12 bases. The ends lost 0 bases at V and 0 bases at J; junction bases unmatched: 3. In germline, CDR1 is LGHNT, CDR2 FRNRAP. This CDR3 has 18 amino acids. The CDR3 DNA follows: TGTGCTAGTGGTTTGGTACTAGCGGGGGGCTTCTCCTACAATGAGCAGTTCTTC. Its protein is CASGLVLAGGFSYNEQFF.

This clone was observed a single time. The CDR3 reads CATSDPGLSTDTQYF. CDR3 bases: TGTGCCACCAGTGATCCGGGACTATCCACAGATACGCAGTATTTT. This rearrangement joins TRBV24-1 to TRBJ2-3; 7 bases are shared with TRBD2. V trimming: 3 bases; J trimming: 2 bases; junction bases outside the gene matches: 4. Germline V gives CDR1 KGHDR, CDR2 SFDVKD. The CDR3 consists of 15 residues.

Comments on this clone: In the same sample, other DNA sequences code for this CDR3. The chain links TRBV30 to TRBJ1-2; D unresolved. V lost 0 bases and J lost 8, with 10 bases in between. The CDR3 loop spans 12 amino acids. Per the germline V gene, CDR1 is GTSNPN and CDR2 is SVGIG (reference sequence). CDR3 in DNA: TGTGCCTGGAGTGTACTAGGAGGGGGCTACACCTTC. This encodes CAWSVLGGGYTF.

This chain links TRBV9 with TRBJ1-6; the D gene is possibly TRBD1 (5 bases). The V end lost 2 bases, the J end lost 10 bases, and 13 bases lay between the germline ends. Germline assignment: CDR1 SGDLS and CDR2 YYNGEE. The CDR3 runs to 14 residues. In DNA form, the CDR3 reads TGTGCCAGCAGCGTCGGCCAGGGCGAATCACCCCTCCACTTT. Encoded protein: CASSVGQGESPLHF.

There are a few counts of this clone. The chain uses TRBV27 and TRBJ1-5; possible D gene TRBD1, 6 bases. Deletions cut 3 bases from V and 8 bases from J, with 14 bases between. The CDR3 contains 14 residues. The germline CDR1 and CDR2 sequences are MNHEY and SMNVEV (reference sequence). The CDR3, as DNA: TGTGCCAGCAGTTTCACAGGGAGTGAGGAGCCCCAGCATTTT. Translation gives CASSFTGSEEPQHF.

The chain links TRBV5-1 to TRBJ1-1, with 7 bases aligning to TRBD1. V lost 4 bases and J lost 0; bases outside the gene matches: 6. The V gene's germline CDR1 is SGHRS and CDR2 YFSETQ. There are 15 residues in the CDR3. Here the CDR3 reads CASSLGQPMNTEAFF. CDR3 DNA sequence: TGCGCCAGCAGCCTGGGACAGCCAATGAACACTGAAGCTTTCTTT.

This sequence joins TRBV6-5 and TRBJ1-1, with a tentative D call TRBD1 (5 bases). The CDR3 spans 14 residues. V was shortened by 5 bases and J by 0 bases, with 10 bases between the two germline ends. Germline CDR1 is MNHEY and CDR2 is SVGAGI. In DNA, the CDR3 is TGTGCCAGCAGTCCCGGACACCTGAACACTGAAGCTTTCTTT. Translating it yields CASSPGHLNTEAFF.

This clone was seen more than once but under ten times. The rearrangement joins TRBV7-2 to TRBJ2-7, with 8 positions matching TRBD1. The CDR3 has 14 residues. V dropped 5 bases and J dropped 2; count of bases not matched to a gene: 5. Germline loops: CDR1 SGHTA, CDR2 FQGNSA. The CDR3 reads CASSPGTGPYEQYV. The CDR3 bases are TGTGCCAGCAGCCCAGGGACAGGCCCCTACGAGCAGTACGTC.

The J gene is TRBJ1-5, the V gene TRBV3-1 (or the pseudogene TRBV3-2); the D is unclear. V lost 1 base and J lost 3, with 10 bases in between. The germline gives CDR1 LGHDT, CDR2 YNNKEL (reference sequence). This CDR3 spans 15 amino acids. CDR3 sequence: CASSQGSQSNQPQHF. In DNA, the CDR3 is TGTGCCAGCAGCCAAGGGTCCCAGTCCAATCAGCCCCAGCATTTT.

The genes are TRBV19 and TRBJ1-6; a weak D match, TRBD1 (6 bases). Germline CDR1 reads LNHDA; CDR2 reads SQIVND (reference sequence). The CDR3 has 14 amino acids. Between the trimmed V and J ends, which lost 4 bases and 9 bases, there was a span of 13 bases. CDR3 residues: CASSTAGASSPLHF. DNA for the CDR3: TGTGCCAGTAGTACCGCGGGGGCGAGTTCACCCCTCCACTTT.

This clone was seen once. Here the CDR3 DNA reads TGTGCCAGCAGCCCCGAGGCGGCAGACAATCAGCCCCAGCATTTT. Protein: CASSPEAADNQPQHF. J is TRBJ1-5 and V is TRBV9; no clear D gene. The V end lost 4 bases, the J end lost 3 bases, and 14 bases lay between the germline ends. CDR1 and CDR2 from the germline V gene are SGDLS and YYNGEE. This CDR3 is 15 amino acids long.

The V call is TRBV27, the J call TRBJ1-6; D is uncertain. The ends were cut back, 0 bases at V and 7 bases at J, with 10 bases in the middle. The CDR3 has 15 amino acids. Per the germline V gene, CDR1 is MNHEY and CDR2 is SMNVEV (reference sequence). CDR3 DNA sequence: TGTGCCAGCAGTTTATCGGGCTATCCCAATTCACCCCTCCACTTT. Residues: CASSLSGYPNSPLHF.

V usage is TRBV7-8 and J usage is TRBJ2-1, with 9 bases lining up with TRBD1. Germline V gives CDR1 SGHVS, CDR2 FQNEAQ. V was clipped by 4 bases and J by 0 bases; unmatched bases: 4. The CDR3 consists of 16 residues. The CDR3 loop is CASSSGTGSSYNEQFF. In nucleotides, the CDR3 is TGTGCCAGCAGCTCCGGGACAGGGAGCTCCTACAATGAGCAGTTCTTC.

The V call is TRBV27, the J call TRBJ1-2; possible D gene TRBD1, 5 bases. CDR1 and CDR2 (germline): MNHEY, SMNVEV (reference sequence). The CDR3 covers 14 residues. Trimming pared 0 bases from V and 8 bases from J, leaving 13 bases between. This chain's CDR3 is CASSLSGGDRGYTF. The CDR3 DNA is TGTGCCAGCAGTTTATCAGGAGGGGATAGAGGCTACACCTTC.

The chain recombines TRBV4-2 with TRBJ1-4; 7 bases fit TRBD1. The V gene's germline CDR1 is LGHNA and CDR2 YNFKEQ. V gave up 4 bases and J gave up 5 bases; unmatched junction bases: 7. The CDR3 sequence is 15 residues long. The CDR3 sequence: CASSRPGQRNEKLFF. CDR3 coding DNA: TGTGCCAGCAGCCGGCCGGGACAGAGGAATGAAAAACTGTTTTTT.

The chain combines TRBV7-9 with TRBJ1-1; weak D call: TRBD1 (5 bases). V was cut by 2 bases and J by 1 base, with 8 bases left in between. The CDR3 spans 14 residues. Germline assignment: CDR1 SEHNR and CDR2 FQNEAQ (reference sequence). CDR3 residues: CASSLSGQNTEAFF. The CDR3 DNA reads as TGTGCCAGCAGCTTATCAGGACAGAACACTGAAGCTTTCTTT.

V is TRBV5-1 and J is TRBJ1-5; D is possibly TRBD1 (5 bases). This CDR3 is 16 amino acids long. The V gene's germline CDR1 is SGHRS and CDR2 YFSETQ. V was trimmed by 0 bases and J by 0 bases, leaving 10 bases between them. DNA for the CDR3: TGCGCCAGCAGCTTGGAGGGGCCCTATAGCAATCAGCCCCAGCATTTT. Its protein is CASSLEGPYSNQPQHF.

The rearrangement uses TRBV9 and TRBJ1-6; D uncertain. The CDR3 runs to 14 residues. The V end lost 0 bases, the J end lost 10 bases, and 11 bases lay between the germline ends. Germline V CDR1 and CDR2: SGDLS, YYNGEE. The CDR3 loop is CASSVDEPRSPLHF. For the CDR3, the DNA is TGTGCCAGCAGCGTAGATGAACCCAGATCACCCCTCCACTTT.

The chain uses TRBV19 and TRBJ1-2; TRBD1 agrees at 9 bases. The CDR3 spans 12 residues. Unmatched junction bases numbered 5, after V lost 11 bases and J lost 4 bases. Germline CDR1 LNHDA, CDR2 SQIVND (reference sequence). This chain's CDR3 is CALSDRGYGYTF. Written as DNA, the CDR3 is TGTGCCCTATCGGACAGGGGCTATGGCTACACCTTC.

This clone appeared a few times. The V gene is TRBV12-3 or TRBV12-4, the J gene TRBJ1-4, with D unclear. The length of the CDR3 is 13 residues. V lost 2 bases and J 8 bases, leaving 9 bases between the germline ends. CDR3 loop: CASSLSPFEKLFF. CDR3 coding DNA: TGTGCCAGCAGTTTATCCCCTTTCGAAAAACTGTTTTTT.

The genes are TRBV2 and TRBJ2-7; 7 nucleotides agree with TRBD1. The V gene end was trimmed by 8 bases and the J gene end by 2 bases; junction bases not matched to a gene: 6. The CDR3 covers 13 residues. Per the germline V gene, CDR1 is SNHLY and CDR2 is FYNNEI. CDR3 nucleotides: TGTGCCAGCTCCGGACAGGTCCCCTACGAGCAGTACTTC. It translates to CASSGQVPYEQYF.

The chain joins TRBV25-1 to TRBJ1-1; D is perhaps TRBD1 (6 bases). The V gene's germline CDR1 is MGHDK and CDR2 SYGVNS. V lost 4 bases to trimming and J lost 5 bases, with 14 bases between them. The CDR3 extends over 14 amino acids. The CDR3 loop is CASSGKGGRTEAFF. In DNA form, the CDR3 reads TGTGCCAGCAGTGGCAAAGGGGGTCGGACTGAAGCTTTCTTT.